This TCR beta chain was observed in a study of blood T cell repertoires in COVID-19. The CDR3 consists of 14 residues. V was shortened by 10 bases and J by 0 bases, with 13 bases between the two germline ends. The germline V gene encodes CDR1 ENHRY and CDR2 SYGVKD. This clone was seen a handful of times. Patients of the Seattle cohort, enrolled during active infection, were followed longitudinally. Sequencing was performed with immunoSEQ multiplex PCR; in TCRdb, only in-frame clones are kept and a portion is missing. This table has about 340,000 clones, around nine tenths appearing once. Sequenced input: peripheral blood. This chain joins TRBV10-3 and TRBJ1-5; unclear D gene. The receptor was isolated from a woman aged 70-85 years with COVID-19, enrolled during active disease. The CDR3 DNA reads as TGTGCCACCTACGACACCTATAGCAATCAGCCCCAGCATTTT. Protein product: CATYDTYSNQPQHF.